This T cell receptor (beta chain) came from a study of T cell responses to AZD1222 COVID-19 vaccine. The method was immunoSEQ multiplex PCR; TCRdb's version includes in-frame clones alone and lacks a portion of them. This table holds tens of thousands of clones, roughly nine tenths found once. Turning to this clone: Its antigen remains unidentified.

Germline lookup yields CDR1 MNHEY and CDR2 SVGAGI. The CDR3 sequence is 16 residues long. The germline V and J ends were trimmed by 0 bases and 1 base, with 11 bases remaining between them. Combined were second doses at about 4 or about 12 weeks. Overall study results and limits: Epitopes outside B.1.351 and B.1.1.7 mutated regions reportedly drew nearly half of spike TCRs.

This material consisted of peripheral blood, taken 28 days after the second AZD1222 dose. This chain joins TRBV6-5 and TRBJ2-3; a weak D match, TRBD2 (5 bases). This TCR came from an adult who received the AZD1222 COVID-19 vaccine. In nucleotides, the CDR3 is TGTGCCAGCAGTTACTCTCTCGGGGTAGGCACAGATACGCAGTATTTT. This sequence encodes CASSYSLGVGTDTQYF.